Each of the 19 T cell receptor beta chains below was sequenced from the same sample in a study of T cells in Graves' hyperthyroidism and ophthalmopathy. RNA transcripts provided the source from which TCR beta CDR3 regions were amplified. The TCR CDR3 was amplified in a first-round RT-PCR using the HTBI primer set. A single record per CDR3 protein comes from TCRdb applying MiXCR to the multiplex PCR reads. The sample records hundreds of thousands of distinct CDR3 sequences, about a fifth being singletons. Sequenced: blood. The receptor source for this set is a woman between 18 and 29 years old with Graves' hyperthyroidism.

The chain uses TRBV11-2 and TRBJ2-7, with TRBD2 matching over 7 bases. The V gene end was trimmed by 0 bases and the J gene end by 5 bases; junction bases not matched to a gene: 4. The length of the CDR3 is 14 residues. Germline assignment: CDR1 SGHAT and CDR2 FQNNGV. The chain's CDR3 is CASSLDRGGNEQYF. In DNA, the CDR3 is TGTGCCAGCAGCTTAGATCGGGGAGGGAACGAGCAGTACTTC.

The genes are TRBV28 and TRBJ2-6, with D perhaps TRBD1 or TRBD2 (7 bases each). The CDR3 sequence is 16 residues long. Germline CDR1 and CDR2: MDHEN and SYDVKM. V was cut by 6 bases and J by 2 bases, with 14 bases left in between. The CDR3 reads CASRTQGTTGANVLTF. The CDR3 DNA sequence: TGTGCCAGCAGGACACAGGGGACTACTGGGGCCAACGTCCTGACTTTC. Using reference TRBV28 and TRBJ2-6 for the parts outside the CDR3, the full variable domain is DVKVTQSSRYLVKRTGEKVFLECVQDMDHENMFWYRQDPGLGLRLIYFSYDVKMKEKGDIPEGYSVSREKKERFSLILESASTNQTSMYLCASRTQGTTGANVLTFGAGSRLTVL.

This chain links TRBV3-1 with TRBJ2-7; D gene uncertain. The germline gives CDR1 LGHDT, CDR2 YNNKEL (reference sequence). With 3 bases removed from V and 0 bases from J, the gap between germline ends came to 12 bases. The CDR3 spans 15 residues. The CDR3 DNA reads TGTGCCAGCAGCCAGGAGCTAGTGAGCTCCTACGAGCAGTACTTC. This gives the protein CASSQELVSSYEQYF.

This clonotype was seen many times. The chain is built from TRBV7-9 and TRBJ1-3, with D unclear. V was cut by 8 bases and J by 8 bases, with 10 bases left in between. Germline V lookup: CDR1 SEHNR, CDR2 FQNEAQ (reference sequence). This CDR3 region has 11 residues. The CDR3 reads CASSLSDTIYF. DNA of the CDR3: TGTGCCAGCTCCCTGTCGGACACCATATATTTT.

This clonotype was picked up many times. The chain links TRBV6-1 to TRBJ2-2; 10 nucleotides align to TRBD2. Germline V gene data show CDR1 as MNHNS and CDR2 as SASEGT. J gave up 4 bases and V 2 bases, and 1 base lay outside the gene matches. The CDR3 consists of 15 residues. CDR3 region: CASSELAGATGELFF. The DNA for the CDR3 is TGTGCCAGCAGTGAACTAGCGGGGGCCACCGGGGAGCTGTTTTTT.

This clonotype was recorded at least ten times. The chain employs TRBV6-1 and TRBJ1-5; D call uncertain. V lost 10 bases, J lost 9 bases, and 10 bases lay in between. In germline, CDR1 is MNHNS, CDR2 SASEGT. The CDR3 has 10 amino acids. In nucleotides, the CDR3 is TGTGCCACCAACGGCGGGCCCCAGCATTTT. Protein: CATNGGPQHF.

Ten or more counts support this clonotype. The chain uses TRBV5-1 and TRBJ1-1; TRBD1 agrees at 8 bases. The CDR3 runs to 16 residues. Looked up from germline, CDR1 is SGHRS and CDR2 is YFSETQ. The V gene end was trimmed by 3 bases and the J gene end by 3 bases; junction bases not matched to a gene: 10. The CDR3 here is CASSWGRTGLDTEAFF. CDR3 nucleotide sequence: TGCGCCAGCAGCTGGGGACGGACAGGGTTGGACACTGAAGCTTTCTTT.

This clonotype occurred many times. The chain links TRBV6-1 to TRBJ2-5, with D possibly being TRBD2 (6 bases). Germline values: CDR1 MNHNS, CDR2 SASEGT. There are 14 residues in the CDR3. Trimming took 7 bases from V and 3 from J, leaving 15 bases between them. CDR3 residues: CASTSSGLEETQYF. The DNA of the CDR3 is TGTGCCAGCACATCATCGGGACTTGAAGAGACCCAGTACTTC.

This clonotype was recorded at least ten times. The gene calls are TRBV30 and TRBJ2-3, with D perhaps assigned TRBD1 or TRBD2 (6 bases each). This CDR3 comprises 19 residues. Germline V gene data show CDR1 as GTSNPN and CDR2 as SVGIG (reference sequence). Between the trimmed V and J ends, which lost 4 bases and 1 base, there was a span of 27 bases. The CDR3 protein is CAWTGTSYKEGSRTDTQYF. DNA of the CDR3: TGTGCCTGGACCGGGACAAGCTATAAGGAGGGGTCCCGCACAGATACGCAGTATTTT.

This clonotype was seen at least ten times. V gene TRBV11-2 combines with J gene TRBJ1-2, with unresolved D. V shed 5 bases and J shed 2 bases, with 12 bases lying between them. This CDR3 region has 14 residues. Germline values: CDR1 SGHAT, CDR2 FQNNGV. CDR3: CASSPFITNYGYTF. Written as DNA, the CDR3 is TGTGCCAGCAGCCCGTTTATAACCAACTATGGCTACACCTTC. The full variable domain, rest sourced from reference TRBV11-2 and TRBJ1-2, is EAGVAQSPRYKIIEKRQSVAFWCNPISGHATLYWYQQILGQGPKLLIQFQNNGVVDDSQLPKDRFSAERLKGVDSTLKIQPAKLEDSAVYLCASSPFITNYGYTFGSGTRLTVV.

This chain joins TRBV6-1 and TRBJ2-7; perhaps TRBD1 as D (6 bases). V lost 10 bases and J 1 base, leaving 17 bases between the germline ends. Germline values: CDR1 MNHNS, CDR2 SASEGT. The CDR3 sequence is 14 residues long. The CDR3 bases are TGTGCCACCAACTCCTTACAGGGTTCCTACGAGCAGTACTTC. This codes for CATNSLQGSYEQYF.

The genes are TRBV18 and TRBJ2-5; a possible D gene is TRBD2 (6 bases). V lost 1 base to trimming and J lost 7 bases, with 28 bases between them. The CDR3 totals 19 residues. The germline gives CDR1 KGHSH, CDR2 LQKENI. This CDR3 is CASSPLSPQEGTLKGTQYF. In nucleotides, the CDR3 is TGTGCCAGCTCACCACTCAGCCCCCAGGAGGGGACCCTAAAGGGGACCCAGTACTTC.

This clonotype was picked up many times. The V and J genes are TRBV11-3 and TRBJ2-7; D remains unclear. The CDR3 totals 18 residues. Trimming pared 5 bases from V and 0 bases from J, leaving 23 bases between. Germline V gene sequence: CDR1 SGHNT, CDR2 YENEEA. The CDR3 DNA reads TGTGCCAGCAGCAAGAGTACTCAACAATTGAGGCTCTCCTACGAGCAGTACTTC. Its translation is CASSKSTQQLRLSYEQYF. The full variable domain, rest sourced from reference TRBV11-3 and TRBJ2-7, is EAGVVQSPRYKIIEKKQPVAFWCNPISGHNTLYWYLQNLGQGPELLIRYENEEAVDDSQLPKDRFSAERLKGVDSTLKIQPAELGDSAVYLCASSKSTQQLRLSYEQYFGPGTRLTVT.

Only a few counts were recorded for this clonotype. The genes are TRBV7-9 and TRBJ2-5, with D unresolved. CDR1 and CDR2 from the germline V gene are SEHNR and FQNEAQ (reference sequence). V lost 5 bases to trimming and J lost 4 bases, with 14 bases between them. This CDR3 comprises 14 residues. The CDR3, as DNA: TGTGCCAGCAGCCCACGGAGCAATGGAGAGACCCAGTACTTC. It yields the protein CASSPRSNGETQYF.

This clonotype was seen repeatedly, ten times or more. This sequence joins TRBV20-1 and TRBJ2-5; TRBD1 or TRBD2 may be the D gene (6 bases each). V lost 2 bases to trimming and J lost 5 bases, with 15 bases between them. Germline lookup yields CDR1 DFQATT and CDR2 SNEGSKA (reference sequence). The CDR3 has 14 amino acids. The CDR3 spells CSARYEGGLETQYF. CDR3 in DNA: TGCAGTGCTAGATATGAAGGGGGGCTCGAGACCCAGTACTTC.

This clonotype was counted ten times or more. The chain has TRBV24-1 and TRBJ1-5; 8 bases line up with TRBD1. The CDR3 sequence is 15 residues long. V shed 2 bases, J shed 5 bases, and the junction held 4 bases outside the gene matches. Germline lookup yields CDR1 KGHDR and CDR2 SFDVKD. DNA of the CDR3: TGTGCCACCAGTGATTCAGGGGGCAGGGATCAGCCCCAGCATTTT. This translates into CATSDSGGRDQPQHF.

This clonotype was observed at least ten times. The chain combines TRBV11-1 with TRBJ2-7; TRBD2 aligns across 8 bases. CDR1 and CDR2 from the germline V gene are SGHAT and FQDESV (reference sequence). With 8 bases clipped from V and 2 bases from J, the junction kept 8 bases outside the gene matches. This CDR3 has 14 amino acids. CDR3 DNA: TGTGCCAGCCGCAAGCGGGGGCGCACCTACGAGCAGTACTTC. Its protein is CASRKRGRTYEQYF.

The chain has TRBV6-5 and TRBJ1-1, with unresolved D. The germline V gene encodes CDR1 MNHEY and CDR2 SVGAGI. This CDR3 contains 15 residues. Trimming stripped 0 bases from V and 2 bases from J, with 10 bases between. In DNA, the CDR3 is TGTGCCAGCAGTTACTCGAGGCCCCTCAACACTGAAGCTTTCTTT. It is translated as CASSYSRPLNTEAFF.

Turning to this clonotype: A junction end diverges from the germline sequence, so it may reflect a read error. The chain is built from TRBV24-1 and TRBJ2-4; D is ambiguous. The CDR3 covers 12 residues. Per germline, CDR1 KGHDR and CDR2 SFDVKD. The CDR3 here is CATGLAKNIKYF. CDR3 DNA sequence: TGTGCCACAGGGTTAGCCAAAAACATTAAGTACTTC.